The source of this TCR beta chain is a study of blood T cells in healthy people across ages. Whole-study findings and limits: TCR beta diversity per million T cells fell roughly linearly with age. A strong correlation was seen between TCR beta diversity and naive T cell percentage.

The germline CDR1 and CDR2 sequences are MNHGY and SAAAGT. V gave up 3 bases and J gave up 7 bases, with 7 bases separating them. The CDR3 loop spans 12 amino acids. No fewer than 7 million PBMCs went into each sample. A J-beta primer mix and a sample-barcoded 5' primer were used in a second PCR of about 6 to 12 cycles. The template-switch adaptor, which had 12 random nucleotides, put a tag on each cDNA molecule. A single record per CDR3 protein comes from TCRdb applying MiXCR to the 5' RACE reads. The data contain about 900,000 distinct CDR3 sequences, about 48% of them seen just once; the ten biggest clones take up over 10%. This clonotype was counted a few times. As yet, its antigen is unknown.

The chain recombines TRBV6-8 with TRBJ1-5; D is uncertain. The sequenced sample was blood. The sequence was obtained from a man in his thirties or forties in good health. The DNA of the CDR3 is TGTGCCAGCAGTTATGGGTTGCAGCCCCAGCATTTT. It is translated as CASSYGLQPQHF.